Sequencing of this T cell receptor beta chain was carried out in a study of blood T cell repertoires in COVID-19. In the study overall: Sites across the United States, Italy and Spain contributed samples from acute and convalescent COVID-19.

Assignment of participants to cohorts was predicated upon participant-reported clinical history. Data came from immunoSEQ multiplex PCR; TCRdb stores just in-frame clones and leaves some out. The sample has 210,000 or so clones, approximately 90% seen once; the top ten hold 10% to 13%. The CDR3 runs to 12 residues. The V gene lost 6 bases and the J gene lost 14 bases, with 16 bases spanning the gap. Germline CDR1 is SNHLY and CDR2 is FYNNEI. Sequenced material: PBMCs or T cells enriched from blood (not recorded which). This clonotype originated in a man aged 30 to 45 who had recovered from COVID-19. V usage is TRBV2 and J usage is TRBJ1-4, with D perhaps matching TRBD1 (5 bases). CDR3 nucleotides: TGTGCCAGCAGGAACAGCCTGGGGGGGCTGTTTTTT. It translates to CASRNSLGGLFF.